This T cell receptor (beta chain) was retrieved from a study of sequential checkpoint blockade in melanoma (dated by TCRdb to the late 2010s). Broadly, across the study: Patients were randomized 1:1 to first-line nivolumab followed by ipilimumab (arm A) or ipilimumab followed by nivolumab (arm B). Maintenance nivolumab was given following each of the two trial sequences.

Note on this clone: The antigen it recognizes is unknown. No much larger clone exists at a distance of one base, and base qualities are not known.

Study-wide conclusions, independent of this receptor: Validation of the response-prediction model combining TCR metrics and mutation burden is needed in larger, independent patient cohorts.

The immunoSEQ Assay was used to immunosequence TCRbeta CDR3 regions from genomic DNA. Prior to high-throughput sequencing, genomic DNA was amplified by bias-controlled multiplex PCR. The original pipeline was this. To quantify the absolute abundance of each unique TCRbeta CDR3 region, the sequences were collapsed and filtered. Clonality was defined as 1 minus Pielou's evenness and was calculated using productive rearrangements only. A previously published method was used to identify clones whose frequencies were significantly greater in on-treatment samples than in baseline samples. The source is immuneACCESS, and TCRdb retained only in-frame sequences with V and J called. Part of the clones is not carried over; for the studies checked, unresolved V genes explain less than half of this, and the remainder is unexplained. V, J and clone size are taken as reported in that table, and D and trimming were inferred from the DNA itself. The sample includes about 5,600 clones, with roughly 57% observed a single time. The top ten constitute under 60% of the sample.

Read against the paper, the sample's treatment or condition label means: randomized to nivolumab then ipilimumab (arm A) or the reverse (arm B). No trial patient had received prior DNA-damaging chemotherapy. Thawed PBMCs were sorted on a FACS Aria II flow cytometer to isolate live CD3+CD8+ cells negative for CD19 and CD56. The samples were obtained from melanoma patients enrolled in CheckMate 064, an open-label, randomized phase II trial testing sequential checkpoint blockade. Peripheral blood mononuclear cells were collected by leukapheresis, purified using Ficoll-Paque, and frozen in human serum containing roughly 10% DMSO. Right after sorting, the blood CD3+CD8+ cells were verified to be >95% pure, and DNA extraction followed. The germline V gene (reference sequence) gives CDR1 as SEHNR and CDR2 as FQNEAQ. From the cysteine up to the phenylalanine, the CDR3 has a length of 14 residues. Just CDR3 DNA is preserved here, 42 bases in frame from base 1. The V end gives up 5 bases and the J end 0 bases, leaving 1 base in the junction not matched to a gene.

The sample in question was CD8+ T cells sorted from blood (inferred from file names), obtained from a patient given nivolumab and ipilimumab in sequence. The V gene is TRBV7-9 and the J gene is TRBJ2-1, with 7 bases in between that match TRBD1. The TCR originated in a human donor with melanoma. The CDR3 is CASSRQGSYNEQFF. In nucleotides, the sequence is TGTGCCAGCAGCCGACAGGGCTCCTACAATGAGCAGTTCTTC.